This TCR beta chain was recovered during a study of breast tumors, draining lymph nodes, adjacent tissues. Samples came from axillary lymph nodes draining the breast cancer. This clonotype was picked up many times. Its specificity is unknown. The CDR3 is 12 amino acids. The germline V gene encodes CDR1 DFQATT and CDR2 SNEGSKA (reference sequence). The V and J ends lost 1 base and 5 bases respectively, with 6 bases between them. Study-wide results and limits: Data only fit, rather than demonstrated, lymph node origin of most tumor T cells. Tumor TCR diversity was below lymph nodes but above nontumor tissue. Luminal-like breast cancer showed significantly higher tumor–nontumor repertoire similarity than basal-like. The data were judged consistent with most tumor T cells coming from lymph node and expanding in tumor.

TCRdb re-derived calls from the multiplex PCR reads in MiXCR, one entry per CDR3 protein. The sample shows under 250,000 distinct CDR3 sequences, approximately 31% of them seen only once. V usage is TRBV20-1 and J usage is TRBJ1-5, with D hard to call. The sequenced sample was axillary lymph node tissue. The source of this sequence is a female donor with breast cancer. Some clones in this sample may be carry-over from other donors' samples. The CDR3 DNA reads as TGCAGTGCTAGAGTGTGGGATCAGCCCCAGCATTTT. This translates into CSARVWDQPQHF.